This TCR beta chain originates from a study of a mutant IDH1 vaccine in newly diagnosed glioma. Findings and caveats of the study: Researchers report vaccine-induced immune responses in roughly 93% of patients.

With respect to this clone: Its target is unknown.

Described time point: week 23, last vaccination. Vaccination comprised doses that each held 300 ug of mutant IDH1 20-mer peptide, plus topical imiquimod. Profiled with immunoSEQ multiplex PCR; TCRdb holds only in-frame clones, not every one. The sample contains approximately 44,000 clones, roughly 84% of which appear only once. This specimen was PBMCs, taken from a glioma patient whose treatment included an IDH1 peptide vaccine. This receptor was identified in a woman between 18 and 29 years old with glioma. Some clones in this sample may be carry-over from other donors' samples.

The CDR3 loop is CAWSVEPDTQYF. The DNA of the CDR3 is TGTGCCTGGAGTGTGGAGCCAGATACGCAGTATTTT. The V call is TRBV30, the J call TRBJ2-3; no clear D gene. V gave up 0 bases and J gave up 4 bases, with 5 bases separating them. CDR1 GTSNPN and CDR2 SVGIG come from the germline V gene (reference sequence). CDR3 size: 12 residues.